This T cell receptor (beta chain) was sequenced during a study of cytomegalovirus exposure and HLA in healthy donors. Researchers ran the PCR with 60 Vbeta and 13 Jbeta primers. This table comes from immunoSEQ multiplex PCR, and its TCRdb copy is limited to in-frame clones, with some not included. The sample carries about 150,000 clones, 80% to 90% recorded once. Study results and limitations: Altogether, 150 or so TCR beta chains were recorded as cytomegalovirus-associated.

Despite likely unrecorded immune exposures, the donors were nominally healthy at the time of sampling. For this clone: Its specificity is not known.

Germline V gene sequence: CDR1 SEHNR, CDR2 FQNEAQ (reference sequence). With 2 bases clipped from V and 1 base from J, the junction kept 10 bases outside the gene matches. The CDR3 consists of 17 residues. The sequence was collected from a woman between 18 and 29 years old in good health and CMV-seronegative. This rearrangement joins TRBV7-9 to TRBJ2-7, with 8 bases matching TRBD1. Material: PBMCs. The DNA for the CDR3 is TGTGCCAGCAGCTTATCGTCCCGGGACAGGCTTTCCTACGAGCAGTACTTC. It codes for CASSLSSRDRLSYEQYF. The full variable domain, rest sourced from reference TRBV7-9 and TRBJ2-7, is DTGVSQNPRHKITKRGQNVTFRCDPISEHNRLYWYRQTLGQGPEFLTYFQNEAQLEKSRLLSDRFSAERPKGSFSTLEIQRTEQGDSAMYLCASSLSSRDRLSYEQYFGPGTRLTVT.